Sequencing of this T cell receptor (beta chain) was carried out in a study of blood T cells in healthy people across ages. Sample-barcoded 5' priming and a J-beta primer mix drove a second PCR of roughly 7 to 11 cycles. In TCRdb, the 5' RACE reads were re-called with MiXCR into one record per CDR3 protein. The profile shows around 1.5 million distinct CDR3 sequences, about 35% of them singletons. The CDR3 totals 15 residues. Trimming left V 0 bases short and J 2 bases short, with 11 bases between. Germline loops: CDR1 MNHEY, CDR2 SVGEGT. This clonotype occurred many times. Sequenced input: blood. The genes are TRBV6-2 or TRBV6-3 and TRBJ2-7; D is uncertain. This receptor was taken from a woman aged 30 to 39 in good health. CDR3 bases: TGTGCCAGCAGTTACTCGATCCAGGCCCCCTACGAGCAGTACTTC. The encoded protein is CASSYSIQAPYEQYF.